One and the same sample provided the 5 T cell receptor beta chains below, sequenced in a study of shared clonotypes between healthy human individuals. Some clones are missing from TCRdb's copy, which holds only in-frame ones; the method was immunoSEQ multiplex PCR. There are about 1.1 million clones in the sample; around three quarters occur only once, and about 0.94% lies in the top ten. The sequencing sample was made of memory CD4+ T cells from PBMCs. The subset: CD45RA-negative fraction. All receptors come from a young man in good health. Some clones in this sample may be carry-over from other donors' samples.

This clone appeared a few times. The chain is built from TRBV11-2 and TRBJ2-2; no clear D. The V end lost 5 bases, the J end lost 6 bases, and 13 bases lay between the germline ends. The CDR3 is 14 amino acids. Germline V gene data show CDR1 as SGHAT and CDR2 as FQNNGV. DNA for the CDR3: TGTGCCAGCAGCCCCTCGGCTGGACCCGGGGAGCTGTTTTTT. This translates into CASSPSAGPGELFF. The entire variable domain, with the rest obtained from reference TRBV11-2 and TRBJ2-2, is as follows: EAGVAQSPRYKIIEKRQSVAFWCNPISGHATLYWYQQILGQGPKLLIQFQNNGVVDDSQLPKDRFSAERLKGVDSTLKIQPAKLEDSAVYLCASSPSAGPGELFFGEGSRLTVL.

The CDR3 protein is CASSEGTGGEKLFF. CDR3 sequence (DNA): TGTGCCAGCTCAGAGGGGACAGGAGGTGAAAAACTGTTTTTT. The chain employs TRBV18 and TRBJ1-4; 8 nucleotides agree with TRBD1. Unmatched junction bases numbered 6, after V lost 5 bases and J lost 7 bases. The CDR3 totals 14 residues. Per germline, CDR1 KGHSH and CDR2 LQKENI.

The sample holds one count of this clone. The rearrangement links TRBV7-2 to TRBJ2-5; no clear D gene. The germline V gene encodes CDR1 SGHTA and CDR2 FQGNSA. The V end lost 5 bases, the J end lost 5 bases, and 12 bases lay between the germline ends. This CDR3 has 13 amino acids. The CDR3 DNA reads as TGTGCCAGCAGCCCCACCATCTATGAGACCCAGTACTTC. As protein: CASSPTIYETQYF.

The chain combines TRBV6-5 with TRBJ1-2; D remains ambiguous. CDR1 and CDR2 (germline): MNHEY, SVGAGI. The CDR3 is 13 amino acids. Trimming shortened V by 6 bases and J by 1 base, and 9 bases separated the two germline ends. CDR3 nucleotide sequence: TGTGCCAGCAGGATGGTCGGTAACTATGGCTACACCTTC. This codes for CASRMVGNYGYTF.

The chain joins TRBV6-1 to TRBJ1-1; tentative D call: TRBD1 (5 bases). The CDR3 runs 14 residues. With 6 bases removed from V and 4 bases from J, the gap between germline ends came to 15 bases. Germline CDR1 reads MNHNS; CDR2 reads SASEGT. The CDR3: CASRSQVGGTEAFF. As DNA, the CDR3 is TGTGCCAGCAGATCACAGGTTGGGGGCACTGAAGCTTTCTTT.